This entry lists 19 T cell receptor beta chains sequenced from one sample in a study of shared clonotypes between healthy human individuals. TCRdb's table, derived via immunoSEQ multiplex PCR, lists solely in-frame clones and lacks some. Of 2 million to 2.5 million clones in the sample, approximately 96% were seen once. Input material: naive CD4+ T cells sorted from blood. Specified subset: CD45RA+ positively selected. The receptors stem from a man aged 18 to 29 in good health.

Here the CDR3 reads CASSPDFYEQYF. The CDR3 nucleotides read TGTGCCAGCAGCCCGGACTTCTACGAGCAGTACTTC. This chain joins TRBV5-8 and TRBJ2-7, with a possible D match to TRBD2 (5 bases). V lost 4 bases to trimming and J lost 3 bases, with 8 bases between them. The CDR3 covers 12 residues. CDR1 and CDR2 (germline): SGHTS, YDEGEE.

The rearrangement uses TRBV9 and TRBJ1-4; 9 bases map to TRBD1. V was pared by 3 bases and J by 5 bases, with 2 bases of the junction left unmatched. Germline assignment: CDR1 SGDLS and CDR2 YYNGEE. This CDR3 region has 14 residues. As DNA, the CDR3 is TGTGCCAGCAGCGGCGGACAGGGGAATGAAAAACTGTTTTTT. Encoded protein: CASSGGQGNEKLFF. The full variable domain, its missing parts supplied by reference TRBV9 and TRBJ1-4, is DSGVTQTPKHLITATGQRVTLRCSPRSGDLSVYWYQQSLDQGLQFLIQYYNGEERAKGNILERFSAQQFPDLHSELNLSSLELGDSALYFCASSGGQGNEKLFFGSGTQLSVL.

This clone came up once. The CDR3, as DNA: TGCGCCAGCAGTGAAAATATAGGGAATTCACCCCTCCACTTT. Encoded protein: CASSENIGNSPLHF. The chain is built from TRBV10-1 and TRBJ1-6; no reliable D call. The germline V and J ends were trimmed by 3 bases and 7 bases, with 10 bases remaining between them. The CDR3 length is 14 residues. The V gene's germline CDR1 is WNHNN and CDR2 SYGVQD (reference sequence).

This chain connects TRBV6-1 to TRBJ2-3; 7 nucleotides line up with TRBD1. This CDR3 contains 14 residues. V was clipped by 6 bases and J by 4 bases; unmatched bases: 7. Germline CDR1 reads MNHNS; CDR2 reads SASEGT. The CDR3 loop reads CASSLDRLADTQYF. DNA for the CDR3: TGTGCCAGCAGCCTGGACAGGCTTGCAGATACGCAGTATTTT.

The chain couples TRBV29-1 to TRBJ1-1; 10 nucleotides line up with TRBD1. The V segment lost 7 bases and the J segment 2 bases; nucleotides outside the gene matches: 10. The CDR3 has 15 residues. The germline V gene has CDR1 SQVTM and CDR2 ANQGSEA. The CDR3, as DNA: TGCAGCGCCCTGGGACAGGGGTATTATAACACTGAAGCTTTCTTT. It encodes CSALGQGYYNTEAFF.

A note on this clone: The sample contains more than one DNA sequence encoding this CDR3. The V call is TRBV5-1, the J call TRBJ1-1, with a possible D match to TRBD1 (6 bases). The V end lost 4 bases, the J end lost 2 bases, and 12 bases lay between the germline ends. CDR1 is SGHRS, CDR2 YFSETQ, per germline. The CDR3 spans 14 residues. The CDR3 here is CASSQRTANTEAFF. The CDR3 DNA reads TGCGCCAGCAGCCAGAGGACAGCTAACACTGAAGCTTTCTTT.

This chain joins TRBV4-1 and TRBJ1-2, with D unresolved. This CDR3 contains 15 residues. V was cut by 4 bases and J by 0 bases, with 12 bases left in between. Germline CDR1 and CDR2: MGHRA and YSYEKL. The CDR3 DNA reads as TGCGCCAGCAGCCTCCTAAGGAACGCTAACTATGGCTACACCTTC. Translation: CASSLLRNANYGYTF.

This CDR3 reads CAWARAYEQYF. DNA of the CDR3: TGTGCCTGGGCGCGAGCCTACGAGCAGTACTTC. The chain couples TRBV30 to TRBJ2-7, with unresolved D. Germline V gives CDR1 GTSNPN, CDR2 SVGIG (reference sequence). The ends were cut back, 5 bases at V and 2 bases at J, with 7 bases in the middle. The CDR3 has 11 amino acids. The full variable domain, its missing parts supplied by reference TRBV30 and TRBJ2-7, is SQTIHQWPATLVQPVGSPLSLECTVEGTSNPNLYWYRQAAGRGLQLLFYSVGIGQISSEVPQNLSASRPQDRQFILSSKKLLLSDSGFYLCAWARAYEQYFGPGTRLTVT.

V and J are TRBV2 and TRBJ2-1; D is possibly TRBD2 (7 bases). With 5 bases removed from V and 4 bases from J, the gap between germline ends came to 15 bases. The CDR3 sequence is 15 residues long. CDR1 is SNHLY and CDR2 is FYNNEI in the germline V gene. The CDR3 region has the DNA TGTGCCAGCAGTCTTGGGGGGGCCGGGTACAATGAGCAGTTCTTC. Protein product: CASSLGGAGYNEQFF.

The chain combines TRBV27 with TRBJ2-7; D gene ambiguous. V lost 6 bases and J 3 bases, leaving 18 bases between the germline ends. The CDR3 covers 15 residues. In germline, CDR1 is MNHEY, CDR2 SMNVEV (reference sequence). For the CDR3, the DNA is TGTGCCAGCAGCTCAGAAGTTGGGCGATACTACGAGCAGTACTTC. Translated, it gives CASSSEVGRYYEQYF.

The CDR3 DNA sequence: TGTGCCATCAGTGAGGCTTGGGGACAGGGAAGCACTGAAGCTTTCTTT. Amino acid sequence: CAISEAWGQGSTEAFF. The rearrangement links TRBV10-3 to TRBJ1-1; 9 positions agree with TRBD1. The CDR3 is made up of 16 amino acids. Unmatched junction bases numbered 8, after V lost 2 bases and J lost 4 bases. Per the germline V gene, CDR1 is ENHRY and CDR2 is SYGVKD.

To note about this clone: Other DNA sequences in this specimen translate into the identical CDR3. J is TRBJ2-7 and V is TRBV28; 8 bases fit TRBD2. CDR1 and CDR2 from the germline V gene are MDHEN and SYDVKM. The trim removed 6 bases at V and 2 bases at J, leaving 6 bases unmatched. The CDR3 consists of 14 residues. The CDR3, as DNA: TGTGCCAGCAGCCCCGGGACTAGAACCTACGAGCAGTACTTC. This gives the protein CASSPGTRTYEQYF.

V and J are TRBV19 and TRBJ2-7, with 7 nucleotides matching TRBD2. Germline V gene sequence: CDR1 LNHDA, CDR2 SQIVND (reference sequence). The CDR3 length is 15 residues. Losses at the gene ends were 7 bases for V and 7 bases for J; bases not matched to a gene: 16. DNA for the CDR3: TGTGCCAGTACCCCCGTGGGCGGGAGAGCGAGGGAGCAGTACTTC. This gives the protein CASTPVGGRAREQYF.

The table lists this clone with a count of one. V usage is TRBV7-9 and J usage is TRBJ2-3; TRBD2 might be the D (5 bases). CDR3 size: 16 residues. The germline V and J ends were trimmed by 6 bases and 6 bases, with 22 bases remaining between them. The germline CDR1 and CDR2 sequences are SEHNR and FQNEAQ (reference sequence). The CDR3 nucleotides read TGTGCCAGCAGTCCTAGGCAGACTAATACCGGGGATACGCAGTATTTT. Encoded protein: CASSPRQTNTGDTQYF.

With respect to this clone: Other DNA sequences in this specimen translate into the identical CDR3. CDR3 nucleotides: TGCGCCAGCAGCCAACCAACAGGGCCCTCTGGAAACACCATATATTTT. It translates to CASSQPTGPSGNTIYF. This chain links TRBV4-1 with TRBJ1-3; weak D call: TRBD1 (6 bases). Trimming took off 2 bases at V and 0 bases at J, with 11 bases between the two ends. The germline gives CDR1 MGHRA, CDR2 YSYEKL. The CDR3 spans 16 residues.

The chain joins TRBV12-2 to TRBJ2-5. TRBV12-2 is a documented pseudogene. This CDR3 is built from 16 residues. CDR3 loop: CASRLERPHFVTPQYF. The DNA of the CDR3 is TGTGCAAGTCGCTTAGAGAGACCCCACTTTGTAACGCCCCAGTACTTC.

This chain connects TRBV5-1 to TRBJ1-5, with 9 bases identical to TRBD1. Per the germline V gene, CDR1 is SGHRS and CDR2 is YFSETQ. J was trimmed by 4 bases and V by 3 bases; bases with no gene match: 5. This CDR3 is 15 amino acids long. For the CDR3, the DNA is TGCGCCAGCAGCTCCCTGACAGGGGGTAATCAGCCCCAGCATTTT. Translation: CASSSLTGGNQPQHF.

The rearrangement links TRBV9 to TRBJ1-1; D ambiguous. CDR3 size: 15 residues. CDR1 is SGDLS and CDR2 is YYNGEE in the germline V gene. Trimming removed 4 bases at V and 4 bases at J, with 17 bases between. The CDR3: CASSPMGFSGTEAFF. The DNA of the CDR3 is TGTGCCAGCAGCCCTATGGGATTTTCCGGCACTGAAGCTTTCTTT.

V gene TRBV4-1 combines with J gene TRBJ1-4, with D tentatively TRBD1 (5 bases). V lost 0 bases and J lost 4, with 12 bases in between. The CDR3 runs to 16 residues. Germline assignment: CDR1 MGHRA and CDR2 YSYEKL. The CDR3 spells CASSQDYRTGNEKLFF. The CDR3 nucleotides are TGCGCCAGCAGCCAAGATTACCGAACAGGTAATGAAAAACTGTTTTTT.